Detailed here is one TCR beta chain. Its antigen is still unknown. Data came from immunoSEQ multiplex PCR; TCRdb stores just in-frame clones and leaves some out. Of roughly 5,900 clones listed, about 2% are singletons. Cyclophosphamide on days +3 and +4 followed busulfan-fludarabine conditioning and a marrow graft. The data stem from a study of T cells after posttransplantation cyclophosphamide. Study-level results: After PTCy, TRB diversity resembled that of CNI/methotrexate controls. Later post-transplant blood repertoires were often dominated by donor CD8+ memory clones.

CDR1 and CDR2 from the germline V gene are KGHSH and LQKENI. This CDR3 is built from 15 residues. Between the trimmed V and J ends, which lost 3 bases and 2 bases, there was a span of 14 bases. The source is a young adult male patient who received an allogeneic stem cell transplant from a related donor, was CMV-positive, and had no GVHD. T cells may partly derive from the graft donor. V is TRBV18 and J is TRBJ2-7; D is possibly TRBD1 (5 bases). The starting material was PBMCs, obtained 242 days after a stem cell transplant with posttransplant cyclophosphamide. The CDR3, as DNA: TGTGCCAGCTCACCCCAGGGCAGGGTGGCCTACGAGCAGTACTTC. It yields the protein CASSPQGRVAYEQYF.